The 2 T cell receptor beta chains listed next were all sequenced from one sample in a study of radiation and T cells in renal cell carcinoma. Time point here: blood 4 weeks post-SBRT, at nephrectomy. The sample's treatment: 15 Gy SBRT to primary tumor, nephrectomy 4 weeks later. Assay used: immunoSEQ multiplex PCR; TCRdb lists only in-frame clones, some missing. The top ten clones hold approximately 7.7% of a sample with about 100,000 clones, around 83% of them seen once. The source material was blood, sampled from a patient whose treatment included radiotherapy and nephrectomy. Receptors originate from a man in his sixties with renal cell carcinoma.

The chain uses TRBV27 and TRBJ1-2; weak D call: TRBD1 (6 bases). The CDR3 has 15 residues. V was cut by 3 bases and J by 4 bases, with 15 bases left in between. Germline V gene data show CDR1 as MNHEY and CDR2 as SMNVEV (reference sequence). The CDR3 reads CASSLVQGPRYGYTF. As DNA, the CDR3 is TGTGCCAGCAGTTTGGTTCAGGGGCCACGCTATGGCTACACCTTC.

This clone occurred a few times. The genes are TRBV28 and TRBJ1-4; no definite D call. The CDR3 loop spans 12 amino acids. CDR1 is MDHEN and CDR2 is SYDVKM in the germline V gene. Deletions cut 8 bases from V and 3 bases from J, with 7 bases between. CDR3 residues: CASHRANEKLFF. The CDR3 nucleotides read TGTGCCAGCCACCGGGCTAATGAAAAACTGTTTTTT.